These 32 T cell receptor beta chains were sequenced from one sample in a study of identical twins. Via MiXCR, TCRdb re-called the 5' RACE reads, giving one row per CDR3 protein. Of roughly 1.6 million distinct CDR3 sequences in the sample, under 35% were seen once. The source material was cord blood. The source is a newborn girl in good health.

This clonotype was seen only a few times. V usage is TRBV12-3 or TRBV12-4 and J usage is TRBJ2-2, with 7 nucleotides matching TRBD2. The CDR3 is made up of 14 amino acids. With 5 bases clipped from V and 4 bases from J, the junction kept 4 bases outside the gene matches. The CDR3 coding sequence is TGTGCCAGCAGTAATCGGGGGGTCACCGGGGAGCTGTTTTTT. Residues: CASSNRGVTGELFF.

The genes are TRBV12-3 or TRBV12-4 and TRBJ2-2; D is perhaps TRBD1 (5 bases). V was cut by 2 bases and J by 4 bases, with 8 bases left in between. This CDR3 contains 14 residues. DNA of the CDR3: TGTGCCAGCAGTTTAAACAGGTCCACCGGGGAGCTGTTTTTT. Its translation is CASSLNRSTGELFF.

This clonotype has a handful of counts. The DNA for the CDR3 is TGTGCCAGTTCGGACAGCGCAGCCTACAATGAGCAGTTCTTC. It specifies CASSDSAAYNEQFF. This chain links TRBV27 with TRBJ2-1; TRBD1 is a possible D gene (6 bases). Per the germline V gene, CDR1 is MNHEY and CDR2 is SMNVEV (reference sequence). V dropped 9 bases and J dropped 2 bases, with 14 bases sitting between them. This CDR3 contains 14 residues.

This clonotype appeared a few times. The chain employs TRBV5-1 and TRBJ2-3; no firm D call. Germline CDR1 and CDR2: SGHRS and YFSETQ. This CDR3 comprises 15 residues. V dropped 1 base and J dropped 1 base, with 10 bases sitting between them. CDR3 loop: CASSLSLGGTDTQYF. DNA for the CDR3: TGCGCCAGCAGCTTGTCCCTGGGTGGCACAGATACGCAGTATTTT.

The rearrangement uses TRBV2 and TRBJ2-6; D is ambiguous. CDR3 length equals 15 residues. Trimming shortened V by 1 base and J by 2 bases, and 6 bases separated the two germline ends. Germline-derived CDR1 and CDR2 are SNHLY and FYNNEI. CDR3 amino acids: CASSEERPGANVLTF. The CDR3 nucleotides read TGTGCCAGCAGTGAAGAAAGGCCTGGGGCCAACGTCCTGACTTTC.

The rearrangement uses TRBV28 and TRBJ2-1; TRBD2 matches at 16 bases. The germline CDR1 and CDR2 sequences are MDHEN and SYDVKM. The junction had 14 bases not matched to a gene; V was cut back by 5 bases and J by 10 bases. This CDR3 spans 18 amino acids. DNA for the CDR3: TGTGCCAGCAGTGTTCGGAGAGGGACTAGCGGGAGGGAAAAGGAGCAGTTCTTC. Its translation is CASSVRRGTSGREKEQFF.

The chain employs TRBV10-3 and TRBJ1-4; TRBD1 agrees at 8 bases. V lost 2 bases to trimming and J lost 4 bases; unmatched junction nucleotides: 3. The CDR3 runs to 15 residues. In germline, CDR1 is ENHRY, CDR2 SYGVKD. The CDR3 nucleotides are TGTGCCATCAGTGAGGGGACAGGTTTTAATGAAAAACTGTTTTTT. Protein sequence: CAISEGTGFNEKLFF.

On this clonotype itself: At one end the junction does not follow the germline gene, possibly because of a read error. The chain couples TRBV7-9 to TRBJ1-1; 7 nucleotides agree with TRBD1. CDR1 is SEHNR and CDR2 is FQNEAQ in the germline V gene (reference sequence). The CDR3 runs to 17 residues. CDR3 sequence reads: CASRLGPRTGMNTEAFF. In DNA form, the CDR3 reads TGTGCCAGCAGGTTAGGGCCCAGGACAGGCATGAACACTGAAGCTTTCTTT.

This chain joins TRBV20-1 and TRBJ2-3, with 13 bases fitting TRBD2. The CDR3 has 15 residues. Trimming at V came to 4 bases and at J to 5 bases, leaving 6 bases not matched to a gene. Germline loops: CDR1 DFQATT, CDR2 SNEGSKA (reference sequence). The CDR3 region is CSAKLAGGQRDTQYF. DNA of the CDR3: TGCAGTGCTAAACTAGCGGGGGGGCAAAGAGATACGCAGTATTTT.

This chain uses TRBV20-1 with TRBJ1-5; a weak D match, TRBD1 (6 bases). The V gene lost 5 bases and the J gene lost 6 bases, with 14 bases spanning the gap. Germline V CDR1 and CDR2: DFQATT, SNEGSKA (reference sequence). There are 13 residues in the CDR3. CDR3 sequence reads: CSAVTGTAQPQHF. In DNA form, the CDR3 reads TGCAGTGCTGTCACAGGGACCGCTCAGCCCCAGCATTTT.

This sequence joins TRBV27 and TRBJ2-3; D is perhaps TRBD2 (6 bases). The V end was cut by 5 bases, the J end by 4 bases, with 13 bases between. From germline, CDR1 is MNHEY and CDR2 SMNVEV (reference sequence). This CDR3 comprises 14 residues. The CDR3 nucleotides are TGTGCCAGCAGTATCTGGAGGGGCGCAGATACGCAGTATTTT. Its translation: CASSIWRGADTQYF.

V usage is TRBV7-2 and J usage is TRBJ2-1; TRBD2 aligns across 9 bases. The CDR3 has 15 residues. Unmatched junction bases numbered 7, after V lost 1 base and J lost 9 bases. CDR1 and CDR2 from the germline V gene are SGHTA and FQGNSA. The CDR3 reads CASSLGSIAGAEQFF. The CDR3, as DNA: TGTGCCAGCAGCTTAGGGTCAATAGCGGGAGCTGAGCAGTTCTTC.

This sequence joins TRBV28 and TRBJ1-2; 7 bases line up with TRBD1. Losses at the gene ends were 3 bases for V and 8 bases for J; bases not matched to a gene: 9. The CDR3 consists of 14 residues. Germline V gives CDR1 MDHEN, CDR2 SYDVKM. CDR3 sequence reads: CASSFPDRAGGYTF. The CDR3 region has the DNA TGTGCCAGCAGTTTTCCAGACAGGGCAGGGGGCTACACCTTC.

This clonotype has at least ten counts. This chain joins TRBV12-3 or TRBV12-4 and TRBJ1-2; TRBD1 is a possible D gene (5 bases). The V end was cut by 3 bases, the J end by 8 bases, with 10 bases between. CDR3 length: 12 residues. CDR3 DNA: TGTGCCAGCAGTTTTGCCGGGGACGGCTACACCTTC. Its protein product is CASSFAGDGYTF.

This clonotype was observed a handful of times. The chain couples TRBV2 to TRBJ2-1; 9 bases map to TRBD2. V shed 7 bases, J shed 4 bases, and the junction held 8 bases outside the gene matches. CDR1 is SNHLY, CDR2 FYNNEI, per germline. The CDR3 is made up of 15 amino acids. Here the CDR3 reads CASNFRLAGYNEQFF. The CDR3 DNA sequence: TGTGCCAGCAATTTTAGGCTAGCGGGGTACAATGAGCAGTTCTTC.

The rearrangement links TRBV28 to TRBJ2-5; 9 positions match TRBD1. The germline CDR1 and CDR2 sequences are MDHEN and SYDVKM. Trimming cost V 3 bases and J 5 bases; bases outside gene matches: 7. The CDR3 sequence is 15 residues long. As DNA, the CDR3 is TGTGCCAGCAGTTTTGGTGGACAGGGGAGGGAGACCCAGTACTTC. Translation gives CASSFGGQGRETQYF. The entire variable domain, with the rest obtained from reference TRBV28 and TRBJ2-5, is as follows: DVKVTQSSRYLVKRTGEKVFLECVQDMDHENMFWYRQDPGLGLRLIYFSYDVKMKEKGDIPEGYSVSREKKERFSLILESASTNQTSMYLCASSFGGQGRETQYFGPGTRLLVL.

The CDR3 nucleotides are TGTGCCAGCAGCAAAGCCCAGGACGGGGACACAGATACGCAGTATTTT. Translated, it gives CASSKAQDGDTDTQYF. This chain links TRBV21-1 with TRBJ2-3; the D call TRBD1 from the table was never checked on the DNA. TRBV21-1 is reported as a pseudogene. The length of the CDR3 is 16 residues.

The V and J genes are TRBV29-1 and TRBJ2-5; the D is unclear. CDR1 is SQVTM and CDR2 is ANQGSEA in the germline V gene. This CDR3 has 10 residues. The V end was cut by 8 bases, the J end by 2 bases, with 6 bases between. The CDR3 protein is CSTRQETQYF. CDR3 DNA: TGCAGCACCCGACAAGAGACCCAGTACTTC.

As concerns this clonotype: Sequence at one end of the junction differs from germline and may be a read error. V usage is TRBV11-2 and J usage is TRBJ2-3, with TRBD1 identical over 8 bases. CDR3 size: 15 residues. Per germline, CDR1 SGHAT and CDR2 FQNNGV. The CDR3 protein is CASSPRQGITDTRYF. The CDR3 coding sequence is TGTGCCAGCAGCCCGCGACAGGGGATCACAGATACGCGGTATTTT.

This clonotype was seen more than once but under ten times. A much larger clone differs from this one at a single base, so this may be a read error. The V call is TRBV9, the J call TRBJ2-1, with D possibly being TRBD2 (7 bases). The CDR3 has 15 residues. CDR1 SGDLS and CDR2 YYNGEE come from the germline V gene. V was cut by 0 bases and J by 2 bases, with 9 bases left in between. The CDR3 DNA follows: TGTGCCAGCAGCGTAGACGGGGGGCCCTACAATGAGCAGTTCTTC. Its protein is CASSVDGGPYNEQFF.

The chain uses TRBV27 and TRBJ2-1; 7 nucleotides match TRBD2. The V segment lost 5 bases and the J segment 0 bases; nucleotides outside the gene matches: 4. The CDR3 length is 15 residues. The V gene's germline CDR1 is MNHEY and CDR2 SMNVEV (reference sequence). The CDR3 loop is CASSKGGSSYNEQFF. CDR3 bases: TGTGCCAGCAGTAAAGGCGGGAGCTCCTACAATGAGCAGTTCTTC.

The rearrangement uses TRBV5-1 and TRBJ2-3; the D gene is possibly TRBD1 (5 bases). Germline-derived CDR1 and CDR2 are SGHRS and YFSETQ. The germline V and J ends were trimmed by 5 bases and 3 bases, with 10 bases remaining between them. The CDR3 loop spans 13 amino acids. In DNA form, the CDR3 reads TGCGCCAGCAGAGTTCAGGGAACAGATACGCAGTATTTT. Residues: CASRVQGTDTQYF. The full variable domain, in which reference TRBV5-1 and TRBJ2-3 provide the parts outside the CDR3, is KAGVTQTPRYLIKTRGQQVTLSCSPISGHRSVSWYQQTPGQGLQFLFEYFSETQRNKGNFPGRFSGRQFSNSRSEMNVSTLELGDSALYLCASRVQGTDTQYFGPGTRLTVL.

There are a few counts of this clonotype. The chain's CDR3 is CASSWALSGEADTQYF. CDR3 nucleotides: TGCGCCAGCAGCTGGGCCTTGAGCGGGGAGGCAGATACGCAGTATTTT. V and J are TRBV5-1 and TRBJ2-3, with TRBD2 matching over 7 bases. The CDR3 contains 16 residues. V trimming: 3 bases; J trimming: 4 bases; junction bases outside the gene matches: 11. The germline CDR1 and CDR2 sequences are SGHRS and YFSETQ.

This clonotype has a handful of counts. The chain has TRBV5-1 and TRBJ2-5; a weak D match, TRBD2 (7 bases). V gave up 2 bases and J gave up 11 bases, with 19 bases separating them. Germline assignment: CDR1 SGHRS and CDR2 YFSETQ. The CDR3 is made up of 14 amino acids. The CDR3 here is CASSFLRGANEQYF. In DNA form, the CDR3 reads TGCGCCAGCAGCTTTTTACGGGGGGCCAATGAGCAGTACTTC.

This clonotype was seen a single time. CDR3 loop: CASRLSSPITRTDTQYF. As DNA, the CDR3 is TGTGCCAGCAGGTTAAGTAGCCCGATCACCCGCACAGATACGCAGTATTTT. This chain links TRBV4-2 with TRBJ2-3; D unresolved. In germline, CDR1 is LGHNA, CDR2 YNFKEQ. This CDR3 has 17 amino acids. V lost 6 bases to trimming and J lost 1 base, with 20 bases between them.

The V gene is TRBV3-1, the J gene TRBJ1-5; D not resolved. Trimming shortened V by 0 bases and J by 3 bases, and 9 bases separated the two germline ends. The CDR3 totals 15 residues. Looked up from germline, CDR1 is LGHDT and CDR2 is YNNKEL (reference sequence). The DNA for the CDR3 is TGTGCCAGCAGCCAAGAGTTGGGGTTCAATCAGCCCCAGCATTTT. Translated: CASSQELGFNQPQHF.

This clonotype was found a few times. J is TRBJ2-1 and V is TRBV5-1; 14 bases are a match to TRBD2. The ends lost 4 bases at V and 2 bases at J; junction bases unmatched: 5. From germline, CDR1 is SGHRS and CDR2 YFSETQ. The CDR3 is 17 amino acids. In DNA, the CDR3 is TGCGCCAGCAGCGGGACTAGCGGGAGCCTCGCCTACAATGAGCAGTTCTTC. Protein product: CASSGTSGSLAYNEQFF.

The V call is TRBV20-1, the J call TRBJ1-5; D unresolved. Germline assignment: CDR1 DFQATT and CDR2 SNEGSKA (reference sequence). V was trimmed by 6 bases and J by 2 bases, leaving 14 bases between them. CDR3 length equals 14 residues. CDR3 loop: CSASGPEGNQPQHF. As DNA, the CDR3 is TGCAGTGCCTCCGGTCCAGAGGGCAATCAGCCCCAGCATTTT.

The V gene is TRBV14, the J gene TRBJ2-3, with 9 bases that match TRBD2. The CDR3 sequence is 16 residues long. Germline V CDR1 and CDR2: SGHDN, FVKESK. Losses at the gene ends were 2 bases for V and 4 bases for J; bases not matched to a gene: 7. This CDR3 is CASSQLAGPFPDTQYF. In DNA form, the CDR3 reads TGTGCCAGCAGCCAACTAGCGGGACCCTTCCCAGATACGCAGTATTTT.

The J gene is TRBJ1-1, the V gene TRBV6-5, with D possibly being TRBD1 (6 bases). The CDR3 loop spans 16 amino acids. Trimming left V 0 bases short and J 0 bases short, with 11 bases between. Germline V gives CDR1 MNHEY, CDR2 SVGAGI. CDR3 amino acids: CASSYSYTGLNTEAFF. CDR3 DNA sequence: TGTGCCAGCAGTTACTCATATACAGGGCTGAACACTGAAGCTTTCTTT.

This clonotype has a handful of counts. V gene TRBV21-1 combines with J gene TRBJ1-1. TRBV21-1 is classified as a pseudogene. The CDR3 runs to 14 residues. The CDR3 sequence is CASSKAGLNTEAFF. In nucleotides, the CDR3 is TGTGCCAGCAGCAAAGCCGGTCTGAACACTGAAGCTTTCTTT.

The CDR3 DNA is TGTGCCAGCTCACCAAACAGGGACTTCTATGGCTACACCTTC. Its translation: CASSPNRDFYGYTF. This rearrangement joins TRBV18 to TRBJ1-2, with D possibly being TRBD1 (6 bases). The CDR3 consists of 14 residues. Trimming pared 2 bases from V and 4 bases from J, leaving 11 bases between. CDR1 and CDR2 from the germline V gene are KGHSH and LQKENI.